The clone carrying this TCR beta chain was seen many times. The germline V gene has CDR1 SGDLS and CDR2 YYNGEE. This CDR3 spans 13 amino acids. Trimming stripped 4 bases from V and 7 bases from J, with 12 bases between. This record comes from a study of shared clonotypes between healthy human individuals. The wider study: The donors, a couple of women and three men, were aged 18 to 49.

Assay used: immunoSEQ multiplex PCR; TCRdb lists only in-frame clones, some missing. The profile shows about 470,000 clones, roughly 80% of them singletons. Sequences were obtained from PBMCs. The clonotype comes from a woman aged 40 to 50 in good health. Some clones in this sample may be carry-over from other donors' samples. The gene calls are TRBV9 and TRBJ1-5, with a possible D match to TRBD1 (5 bases). This chain's CDR3 is CASSLGGGQPQHF. The CDR3 coding sequence is TGTGCCAGCAGCCTGGGGGGAGGCCAGCCCCAGCATTTT. The full variable domain, rest sourced from reference TRBV9 and TRBJ1-5, is DSGVTQTPKHLITATGQRVTLRCSPRSGDLSVYWYQQSLDQGLQFLIQYYNGEERAKGNILERFSAQQFPDLHSELNLSSLELGDSALYFCASSLGGGQPQHFGDGTRLSIL.